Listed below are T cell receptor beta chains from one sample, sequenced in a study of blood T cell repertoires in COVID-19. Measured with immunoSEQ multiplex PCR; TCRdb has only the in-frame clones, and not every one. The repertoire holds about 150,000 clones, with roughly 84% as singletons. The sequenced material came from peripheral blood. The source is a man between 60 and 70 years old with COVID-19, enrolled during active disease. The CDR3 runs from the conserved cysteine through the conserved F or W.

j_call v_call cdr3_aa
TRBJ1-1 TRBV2 CASSETGRENTEAFF
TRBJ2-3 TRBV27 CASRGAAGTDTQYF
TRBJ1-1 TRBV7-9 CASSSGGSVSEAFF
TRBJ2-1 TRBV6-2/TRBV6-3 CASSSDSYNEQFF
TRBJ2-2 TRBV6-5 CASSYTETGELFF
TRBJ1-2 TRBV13 CASSNRGNYGYTF
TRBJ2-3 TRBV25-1 CASSEGDRGADTQYF
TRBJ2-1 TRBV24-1 CATSDLIRNEQFF
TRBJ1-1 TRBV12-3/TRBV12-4 CASSSQGTEAFF
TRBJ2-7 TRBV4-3 CASSQGRGEQYF
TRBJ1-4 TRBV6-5 CASSYSGTANEKLFF
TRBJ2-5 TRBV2 CASVIMTGQETQYF
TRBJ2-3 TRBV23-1 CASSQISRGGRNTDTQYF
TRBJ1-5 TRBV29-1 CSVGTGGTSDQPQHF
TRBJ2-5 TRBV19 CASSFSPAGVEETQYF
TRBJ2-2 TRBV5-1 CASSPGLAGGGNTGELFF
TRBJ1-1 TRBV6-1 CASSEPGQGINTEAFF
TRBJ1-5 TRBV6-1 CASSEQGANSNQPQHF
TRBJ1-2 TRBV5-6 CASSLGQAEYGYTF
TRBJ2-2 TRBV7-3 CASSSSTGELFF
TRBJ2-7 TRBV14 CASSRLVGYEQYF
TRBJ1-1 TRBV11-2 CASKQPTGLEAFF
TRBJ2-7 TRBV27 CASSPEGVGEQYF
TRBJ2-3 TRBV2 CASSEDSFTDTQYF
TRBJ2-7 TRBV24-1 CATSGRGSSSYEQYF